The entry below gives a single T cell receptor beta chain sequence along with its context. Repertoires were generated with immunoSEQ multiplex PCR, while TCRdb's copy carries only in-frame clones and drops some. This sample has 65,000 to 95,000 clones, with more than 70% found just once. This specimen belongs to a study of control samples from healthy donors and cancer patients. The ends were cut back, 3 bases at V and 2 bases at J, with 5 bases in the middle. The germline V gene encodes CDR1 ENHRY and CDR2 SYGVKD. This CDR3 is 13 amino acids long. Sequenced sample: blood. The V call is TRBV10-3, the J call TRBJ1-5; D is ambiguous. This TCR was recovered from a man between 45 and 60 years old in good health. CDR3 loop: CAISDGGNQPQHF. CDR3 nucleotide sequence: TGTGCCATCAGTGATGGGGGCAATCAGCCCCAGCATTTT.